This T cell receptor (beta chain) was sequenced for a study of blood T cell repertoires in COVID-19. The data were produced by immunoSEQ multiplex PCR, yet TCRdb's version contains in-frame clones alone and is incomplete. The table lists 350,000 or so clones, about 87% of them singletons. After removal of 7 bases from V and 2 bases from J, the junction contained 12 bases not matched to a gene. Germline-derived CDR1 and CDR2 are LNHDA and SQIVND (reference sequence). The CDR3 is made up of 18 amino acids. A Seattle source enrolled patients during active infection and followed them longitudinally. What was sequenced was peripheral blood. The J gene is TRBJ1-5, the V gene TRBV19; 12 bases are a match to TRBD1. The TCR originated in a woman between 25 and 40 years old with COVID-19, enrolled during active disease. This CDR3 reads CASKGTGTGGAGNQPQHF. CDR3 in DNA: TGTGCCAGTAAAGGGACCGGGACAGGGGGCGCTGGCAATCAGCCCCAGCATTTT.